This is a list of T cell receptor beta chains from one sample in a study of T cell responses to AZD1222 COVID-19 vaccine. The assay was immunoSEQ multiplex PCR, and TCRdb's table has in-frame clones only and misses some. In the table there are approximately 25,000 clones, about 90% of which are singletons. Specimen: peripheral blood, collected 28 days after the second AZD1222 dose. Every receptor here comes from an adult who received the AZD1222 COVID-19 vaccine. Both conserved end residues are trimmed from each CDR3. Size is omitted from some rows. Given values are once, few, many or a class for expanded clones.

size: NA
V: TRBV5-6
J: TRBJ2-3
CDR3: ASSPYLDTQY

size: NA
V: TRBV6-4
J: TRBJ2-2
CDR3: ASRPRNSGAEGGELF

size: NA
V: TRBV7-3
J: TRBJ2-1
CDR3: ASSLEKSSGIDEQF

size: once
V: TRBV7-3
J: TRBJ2-1
CDR3: ASSLRGGSTSYNEQF

size: NA
V: TRBV7-3
J: TRBJ2-1
CDR3: ASSRLAGADEQF

size: NA
V: TRBV7-2
J: TRBJ1-1
CDR3: ASSLAEVGVGTEAF

size: once
V: TRBV6-4
J: TRBJ2-2
CDR3: ASSDSQTGELF

size: NA
V: TRBV7-3
J: TRBJ1-2
CDR3: ASSPSSGQGLDT

size: NA
V: TRBV28
J: TRBJ2-1
CDR3: ATRGLAGDNEQF

size: NA
V: TRBV3-1/TRBV3-2
J: TRBJ2-7
CDR3: ASSPPQGPVYEQY

size: NA
V: TRBV3-1/TRBV3-2
J: TRBJ1-4
CDR3: ASSQRDRGGEKLF

size: once
V: TRBV5-1
J: TRBJ1-6
CDR3: ASSSGTASLSYNSPLH

size: once
V: TRBV3-1/TRBV3-2
J: TRBJ2-7
CDR3: ASSQGVTTYEQY